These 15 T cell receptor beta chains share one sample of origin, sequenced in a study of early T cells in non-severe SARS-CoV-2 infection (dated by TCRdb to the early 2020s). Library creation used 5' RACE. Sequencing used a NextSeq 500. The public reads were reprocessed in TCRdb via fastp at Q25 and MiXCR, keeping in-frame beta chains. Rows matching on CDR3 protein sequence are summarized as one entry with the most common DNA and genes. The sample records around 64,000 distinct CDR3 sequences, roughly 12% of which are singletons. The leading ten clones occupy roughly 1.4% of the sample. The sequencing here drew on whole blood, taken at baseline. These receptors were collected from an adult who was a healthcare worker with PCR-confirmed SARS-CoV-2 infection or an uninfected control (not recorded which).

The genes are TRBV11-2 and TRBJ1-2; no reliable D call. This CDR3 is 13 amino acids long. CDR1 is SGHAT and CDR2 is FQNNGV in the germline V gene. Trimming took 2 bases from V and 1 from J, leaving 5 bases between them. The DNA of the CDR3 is TGTGCCAGCAGCTTAACCTATAACTATGGCTACACCTTC. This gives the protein CASSLTYNYGYTF.

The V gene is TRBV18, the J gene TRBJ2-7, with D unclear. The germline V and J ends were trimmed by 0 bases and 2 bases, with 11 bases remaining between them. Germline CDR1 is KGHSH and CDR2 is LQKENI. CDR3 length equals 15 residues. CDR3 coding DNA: TGTGCCAGCTCACCACCGGAATCCATGACCTACGAGCAGTACTTC. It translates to CASSPPESMTYEQYF.

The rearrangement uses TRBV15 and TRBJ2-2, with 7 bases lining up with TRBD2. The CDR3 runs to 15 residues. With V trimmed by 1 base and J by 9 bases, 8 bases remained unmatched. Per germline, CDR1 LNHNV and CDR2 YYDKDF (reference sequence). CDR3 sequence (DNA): TGTGCCACCAGCAGAGTACAGCGGGACGGCCGGGAGCTGTTTTTT. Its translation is CATSRVQRDGRELFF.

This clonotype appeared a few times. CDR3 amino acids: CSARKGDEQFF. CDR3 coding DNA: TGCAGTGCTAGAAAGGGTGATGAGCAGTTCTTC. This chain uses TRBV20-1 with TRBJ2-1; D gene uncertain. The germline CDR1 and CDR2 sequences are DFQATT and SNEGSKA (reference sequence). The germline V and J ends were trimmed by 2 bases and 8 bases, with 7 bases remaining between them. The CDR3 is 11 amino acids.

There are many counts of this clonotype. The chain's CDR3 is CASSLNGGAYGYTF. Here the CDR3 DNA reads TGTGCCAGCAGTTTAAATGGGGGGGCGTATGGCTACACCTTC. J is TRBJ1-2 and V is TRBV27, with D possibly matching TRBD1 (6 bases). V gave up 2 bases and J gave up 5 bases, with 12 bases separating them. This CDR3 comprises 14 residues. Germline CDR1 reads MNHEY; CDR2 reads SMNVEV (reference sequence).

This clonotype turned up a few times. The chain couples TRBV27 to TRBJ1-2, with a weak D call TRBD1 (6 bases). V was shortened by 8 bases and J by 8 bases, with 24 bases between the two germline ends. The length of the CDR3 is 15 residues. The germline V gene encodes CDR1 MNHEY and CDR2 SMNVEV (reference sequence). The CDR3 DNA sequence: TGTGCCAGCGGGCTCTGGAGTATGGGGGCGCCCGGCTACACCTTC. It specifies CASGLWSMGAPGYTF.

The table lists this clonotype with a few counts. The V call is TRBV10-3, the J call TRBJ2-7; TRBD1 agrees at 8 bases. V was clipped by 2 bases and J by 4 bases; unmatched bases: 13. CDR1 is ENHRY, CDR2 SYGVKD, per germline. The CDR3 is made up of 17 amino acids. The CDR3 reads CAISEPEIGTGPYEQYF. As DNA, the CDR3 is TGTGCCATCAGTGAGCCAGAAATCGGGACAGGACCTTACGAGCAGTACTTC.

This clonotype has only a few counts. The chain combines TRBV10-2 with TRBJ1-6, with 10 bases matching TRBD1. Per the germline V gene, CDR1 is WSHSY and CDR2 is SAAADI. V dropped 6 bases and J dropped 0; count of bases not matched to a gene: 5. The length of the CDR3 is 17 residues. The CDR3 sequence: CASRDRDRGSYNSPLHF. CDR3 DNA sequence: TGCGCCAGCAGAGACCGGGACAGGGGCTCCTATAATTCACCCCTCCACTTT.

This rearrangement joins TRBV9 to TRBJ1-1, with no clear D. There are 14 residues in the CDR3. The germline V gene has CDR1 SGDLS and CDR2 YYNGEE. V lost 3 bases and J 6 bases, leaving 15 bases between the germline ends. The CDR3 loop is CASSASAFYPEAFF. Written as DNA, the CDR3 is TGTGCCAGCAGCGCCTCAGCTTTTTACCCTGAAGCTTTCTTT.

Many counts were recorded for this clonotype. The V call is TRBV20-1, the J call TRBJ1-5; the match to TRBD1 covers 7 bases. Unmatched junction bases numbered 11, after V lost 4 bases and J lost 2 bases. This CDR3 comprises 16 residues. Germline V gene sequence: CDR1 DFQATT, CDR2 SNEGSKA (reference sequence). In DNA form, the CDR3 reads TGCAGTGCTACCCTTCGACAGGGCCTGGGCAATCAGCCCCAGCATTTT. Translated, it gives CSATLRQGLGNQPQHF.

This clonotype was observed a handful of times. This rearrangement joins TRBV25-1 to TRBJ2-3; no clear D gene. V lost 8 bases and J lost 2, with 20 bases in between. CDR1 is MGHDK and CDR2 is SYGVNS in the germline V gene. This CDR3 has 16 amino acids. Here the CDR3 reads CASSLSRAGDTDTQYF. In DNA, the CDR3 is TGTGCCAGCTCCTTGAGCCGAGCTGGGGACACAGATACGCAGTATTTT. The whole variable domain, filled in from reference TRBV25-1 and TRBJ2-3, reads EADIYQTPRYLVIGTGKKITLECSQTMGHDKMYWYQQDPGMELHLIHYSYGVNSTEKGDLSSESTVSRIRTEHFPLTLESARPSHTSQYLCASSLSRAGDTDTQYFGPGTRLTVL.

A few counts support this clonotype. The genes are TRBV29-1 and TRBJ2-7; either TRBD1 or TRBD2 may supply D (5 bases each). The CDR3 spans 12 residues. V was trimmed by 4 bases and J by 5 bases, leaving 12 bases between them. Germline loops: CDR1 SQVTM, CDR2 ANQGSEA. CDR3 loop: CSVVEGINEQYF. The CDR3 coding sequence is TGCAGCGTTGTAGAGGGGATCAACGAGCAGTACTTC.

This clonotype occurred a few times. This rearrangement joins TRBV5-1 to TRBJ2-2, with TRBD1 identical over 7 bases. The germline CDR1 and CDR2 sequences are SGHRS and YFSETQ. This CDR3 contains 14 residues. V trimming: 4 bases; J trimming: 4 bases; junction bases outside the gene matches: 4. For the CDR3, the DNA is TGCGCCAGCAGCCAAGACAGGGCCACCGGGGAGCTGTTTTTT. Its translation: CASSQDRATGELFF. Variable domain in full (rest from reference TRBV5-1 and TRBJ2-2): KAGVTQTPRYLIKTRGQQVTLSCSPISGHRSVSWYQQTPGQGLQFLFEYFSETQRNKGNFPGRFSGRQFSNSRSEMNVSTLELGDSALYLCASSQDRATGELFFGEGSRLTVL.

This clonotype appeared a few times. CDR3 in amino acids: CASSLSSEAFF. The CDR3 DNA reads TGTGCCAGCAGCTTATCTAGCGAAGCTTTCTTT. V is TRBV7-9 and J is TRBJ1-1; unclear D gene. The germline CDR1 and CDR2 sequences are SEHNR and FQNEAQ (reference sequence). This CDR3 is 11 amino acids long. V dropped 2 bases and J dropped 8 bases, with 6 bases sitting between them.

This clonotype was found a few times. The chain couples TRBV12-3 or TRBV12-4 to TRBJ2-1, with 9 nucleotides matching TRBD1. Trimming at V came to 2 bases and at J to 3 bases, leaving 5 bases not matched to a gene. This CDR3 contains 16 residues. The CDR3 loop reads CASSLPGTGYYNEQFF. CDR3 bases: TGTGCCAGCAGTTTACCCGGGACAGGGTACTACAATGAGCAGTTCTTC.